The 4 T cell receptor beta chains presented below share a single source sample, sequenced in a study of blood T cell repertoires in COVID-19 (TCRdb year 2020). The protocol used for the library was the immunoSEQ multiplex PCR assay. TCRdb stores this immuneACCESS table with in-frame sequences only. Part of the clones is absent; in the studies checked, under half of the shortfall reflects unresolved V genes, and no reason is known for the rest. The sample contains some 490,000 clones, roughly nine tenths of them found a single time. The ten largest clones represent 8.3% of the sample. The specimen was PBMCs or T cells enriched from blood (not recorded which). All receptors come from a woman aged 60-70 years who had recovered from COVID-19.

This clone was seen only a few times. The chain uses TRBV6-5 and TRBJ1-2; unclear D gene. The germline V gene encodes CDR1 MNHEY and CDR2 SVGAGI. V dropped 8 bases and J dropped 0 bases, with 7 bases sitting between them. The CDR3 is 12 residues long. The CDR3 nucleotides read TGTGCCAGCGGAGAGCCTAACTATGGCTACACCTTC. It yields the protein CASGEPNYGYTF.

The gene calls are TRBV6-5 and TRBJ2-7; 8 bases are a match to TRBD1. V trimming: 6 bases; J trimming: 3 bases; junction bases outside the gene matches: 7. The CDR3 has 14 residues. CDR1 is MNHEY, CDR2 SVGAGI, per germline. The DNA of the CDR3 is TGTGCCAGCAGAGGACAGGGCTATGTCTACGAGCAGTACTTC. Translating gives CASRGQGYVYEQYF.

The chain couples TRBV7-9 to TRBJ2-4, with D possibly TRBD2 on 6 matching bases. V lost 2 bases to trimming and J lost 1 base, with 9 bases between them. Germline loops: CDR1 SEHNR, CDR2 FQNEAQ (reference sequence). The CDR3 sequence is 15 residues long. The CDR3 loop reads CASSLSGGAKNIQYF. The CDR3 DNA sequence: TGTGCCAGCAGCTTATCTGGGGGGGCCAAAAACATTCAGTACTTC.

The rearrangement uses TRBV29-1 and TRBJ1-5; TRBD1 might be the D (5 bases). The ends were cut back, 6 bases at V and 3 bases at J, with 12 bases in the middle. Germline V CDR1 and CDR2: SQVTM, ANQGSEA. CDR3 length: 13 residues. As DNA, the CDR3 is TGCAGCGTCGGAACAGGAATCAATCAGCCCCAGCATTTT. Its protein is CSVGTGINQPQHF.